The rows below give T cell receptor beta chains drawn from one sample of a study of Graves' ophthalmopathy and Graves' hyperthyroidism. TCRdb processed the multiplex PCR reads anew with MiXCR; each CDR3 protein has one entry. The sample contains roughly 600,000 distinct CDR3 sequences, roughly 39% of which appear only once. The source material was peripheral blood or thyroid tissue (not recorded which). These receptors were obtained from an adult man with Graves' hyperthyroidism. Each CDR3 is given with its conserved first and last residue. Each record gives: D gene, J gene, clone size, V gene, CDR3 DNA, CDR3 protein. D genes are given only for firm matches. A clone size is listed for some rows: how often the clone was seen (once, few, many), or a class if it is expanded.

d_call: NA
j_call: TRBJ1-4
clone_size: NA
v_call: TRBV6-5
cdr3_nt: TGTGCCAGCAGTTACTCCCACGCCGGCGCAACTAATGAAAAACTGTTTTTT
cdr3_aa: CASSYSHAGATNEKLFF

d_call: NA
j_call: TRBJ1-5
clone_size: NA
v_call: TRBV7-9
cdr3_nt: TGTGCCAGCAGTTATGGCGGGGCGGGGCCCCAGCATTTT
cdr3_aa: CASSYGGAGPQHF

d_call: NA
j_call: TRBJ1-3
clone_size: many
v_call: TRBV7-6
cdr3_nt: TGTGCCAGCAGCTTATCGATGGGCTTCCTAAACACCATATATTTT
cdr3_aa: CASSLSMGFLNTIYF

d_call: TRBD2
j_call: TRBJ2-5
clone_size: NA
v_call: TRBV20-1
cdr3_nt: TGCAGTGCTAGTAGCGGGGGGGCCTGGGAGACCCAGTACTTC
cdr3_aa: CSASSGGAWETQYF

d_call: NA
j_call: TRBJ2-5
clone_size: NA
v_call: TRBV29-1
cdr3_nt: TGCAGCGTTGTAGCGCAGGGGCGCAGGGAGACCCAGTACTTC
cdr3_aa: CSVVAQGRRETQYF

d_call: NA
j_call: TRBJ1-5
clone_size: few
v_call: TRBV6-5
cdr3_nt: TGTGCCAGCAGTCCCTCGCGAGTTAAACGAGAAAATCAGCCCCAGCATTTT
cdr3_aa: CASSPSRVKRENQPQHF

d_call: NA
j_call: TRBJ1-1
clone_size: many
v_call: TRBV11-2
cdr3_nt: TGTGCCAGCAGCTCCAGGGCTCTGGGGGGAACTGAAGCTTTCTTT
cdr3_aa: CASSSRALGGTEAFF

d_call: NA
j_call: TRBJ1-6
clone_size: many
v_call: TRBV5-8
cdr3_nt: TGTGCCAGCAGCTTACAGGGCTCACCCCTCCACTTT
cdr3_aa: CASSLQGSPLHF

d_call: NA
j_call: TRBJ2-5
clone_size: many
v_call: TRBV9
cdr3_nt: TGTGCCAGCAGCGTAGGTGGGGGCCAAGAGACCCAGTACTTC
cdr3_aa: CASSVGGGQETQYF

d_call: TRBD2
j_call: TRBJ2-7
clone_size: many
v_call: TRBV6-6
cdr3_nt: TGTGCCAGCAGTTACTCGGACGGGAGGAGGCCCGAGCAGTACTTC
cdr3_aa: CASSYSDGRRPEQYF

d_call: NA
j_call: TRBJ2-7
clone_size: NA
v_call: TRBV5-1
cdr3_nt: TGCGCCAGCAGCGTTGAGGGTTCGAGGGGGAGCTACGAGCAGTACTTC
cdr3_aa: CASSVEGSRGSYEQYF

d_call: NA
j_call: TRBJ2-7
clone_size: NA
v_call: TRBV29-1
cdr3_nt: TGCAGCGTTGAGGGGACATTCTACGAGCAGTACTTC
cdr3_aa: CSVEGTFYEQYF

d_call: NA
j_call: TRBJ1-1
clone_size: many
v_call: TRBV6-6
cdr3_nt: TGTGCCAGCATTCTAGCCTCGAACACTGAAGCTTTCTTT
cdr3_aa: CASILASNTEAFF

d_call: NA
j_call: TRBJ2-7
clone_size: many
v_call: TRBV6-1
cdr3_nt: TGTGCCAGCAGTGAACGGATGTGGGAGGCGGAATCCTACGAGCAGTACTTC
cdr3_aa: CASSERMWEAESYEQYF

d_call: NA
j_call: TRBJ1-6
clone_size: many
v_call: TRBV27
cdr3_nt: TGTGCCAGCAGTGCACGGACAACCCGGAATTCACCCCTCCACTTT
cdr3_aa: CASSARTTRNSPLHF

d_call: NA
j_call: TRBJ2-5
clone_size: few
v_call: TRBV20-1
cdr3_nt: TGCAGTGCTAGGGACGGGGCAGGTAGACAAGAGACCCAGTACTTC
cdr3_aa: CSARDGAGRQETQYF

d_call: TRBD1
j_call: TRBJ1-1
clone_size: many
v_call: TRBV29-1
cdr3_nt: TGCAGCGTCCCCCTTCCGGACAGGGGATGGACTGAAGCTTTCTTT
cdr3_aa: CSVPLPDRGWTEAFF

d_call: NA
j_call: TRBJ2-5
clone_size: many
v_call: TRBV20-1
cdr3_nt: TGCAGTGCTAGAGATATGGGGGAGACCCAGTACTTC
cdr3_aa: CSARDMGETQYF

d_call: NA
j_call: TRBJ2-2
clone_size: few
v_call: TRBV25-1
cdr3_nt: TGTGCCAGCACCTCGCTGGACGGGAACACCGGGGAGCTGTTTTTT
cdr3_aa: CASTSLDGNTGELFF

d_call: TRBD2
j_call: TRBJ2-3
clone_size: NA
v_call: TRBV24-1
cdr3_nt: TGTGCCACCAGTGATCCGGGAGGGGACACAGATACGCAGTATTTT
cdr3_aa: CATSDPGGDTDTQYF

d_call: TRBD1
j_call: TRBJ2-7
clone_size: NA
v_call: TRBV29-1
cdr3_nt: TGCAGCGTTGAAGATCTGGGACAGGGTTCCGAGCAGTACTTC
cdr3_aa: CSVEDLGQGSEQYF

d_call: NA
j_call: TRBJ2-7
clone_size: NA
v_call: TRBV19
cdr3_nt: TGTGCCAGTATAGCCGGGAGTGGGACCTACGAGCAGTACTTC
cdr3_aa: CASIAGSGTYEQYF

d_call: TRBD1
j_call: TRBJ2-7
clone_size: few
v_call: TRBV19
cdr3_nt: TGTGCCAGTAGTCGACCACCGGGACAGGGGAGAGGCGAGCAGTACTTC
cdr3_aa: CASSRPPGQGRGEQYF

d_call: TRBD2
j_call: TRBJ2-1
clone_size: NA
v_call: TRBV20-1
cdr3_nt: TGCAGTGCTAGGGGGGCTAGCGGGAGCTACAATGAGCAGTTCTTC
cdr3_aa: CSARGASGSYNEQFF

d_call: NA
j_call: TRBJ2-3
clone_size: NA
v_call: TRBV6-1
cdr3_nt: TGTGCCAGCAGTACCACAGATACGCAGTATTTT
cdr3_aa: CASSTTDTQYF

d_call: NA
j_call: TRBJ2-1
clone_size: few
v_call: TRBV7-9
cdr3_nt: TGTGCCAGCAGCCCCCTAGGGGGAGCTTACAATGAGCAGTTCTTC
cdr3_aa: CASSPLGGAYNEQFF

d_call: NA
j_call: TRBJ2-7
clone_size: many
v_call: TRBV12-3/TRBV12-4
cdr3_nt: TGTGCCAGCAGTTTCAGTCGGTGGGAGCAGTACTTC
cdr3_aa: CASSFSRWEQYF

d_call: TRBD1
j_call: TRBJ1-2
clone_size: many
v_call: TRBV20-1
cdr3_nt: TGCAGTGCTAGAGACTCTTTGACACTGGAGGGGGCTCGCTATGGCTACACCTTC
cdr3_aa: CSARDSLTLEGARYGYTF

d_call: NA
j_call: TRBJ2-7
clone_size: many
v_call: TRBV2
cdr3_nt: TGTGCCAGCGATCGACAGGCAAGCTCCTACGAGCAGTACTTC
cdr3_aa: CASDRQASSYEQYF

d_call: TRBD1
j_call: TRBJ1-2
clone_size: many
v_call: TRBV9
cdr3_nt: TGTGCCAGCAGCGTACCAGGGGGGGATGGCTACACCTTC
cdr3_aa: CASSVPGGDGYTF

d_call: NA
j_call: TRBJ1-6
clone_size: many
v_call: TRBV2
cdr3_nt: TGTGCCAGCAGTGCCCGGACAGTGCAGAGCTCCTATAATTCACCCCTCCACTTT
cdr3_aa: CASSARTVQSSYNSPLHF

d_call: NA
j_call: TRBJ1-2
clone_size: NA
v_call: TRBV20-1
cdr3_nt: TGCAGTGCTAGAGACACGGGGACGGACTATGGCTACACCTTC
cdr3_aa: CSARDTGTDYGYTF

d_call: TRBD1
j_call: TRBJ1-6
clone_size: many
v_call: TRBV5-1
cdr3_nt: TGCGCCAGCAGCTTGGAAAGGACAGGAGGCTATAATTCACCCCTCCACTTT
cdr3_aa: CASSLERTGGYNSPLHF

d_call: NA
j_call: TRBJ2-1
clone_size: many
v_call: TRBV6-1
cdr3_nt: TGTGCCAGCAGTGAACAGGGGTTAAACAATGAGCAGTTCTTC
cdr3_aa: CASSEQGLNNEQFF

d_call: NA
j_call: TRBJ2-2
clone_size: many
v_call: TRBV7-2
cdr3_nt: TGTGCCAGCAGCCATGTCAGTAGTTTCACCGGGGAGCTGTTTTTT
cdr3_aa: CASSHVSSFTGELFF

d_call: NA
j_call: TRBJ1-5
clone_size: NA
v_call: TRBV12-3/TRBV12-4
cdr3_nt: TGTGCCAGCAGTTCACGCCAAAGGGAGCCCCAGCATTTT
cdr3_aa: CASSSRQREPQHF

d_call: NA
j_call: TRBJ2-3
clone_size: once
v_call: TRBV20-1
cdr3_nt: TGCAGTGCTAGAGATTGGGCCTCCACAGATACGCAGTATTTT
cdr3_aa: CSARDWASTDTQYF

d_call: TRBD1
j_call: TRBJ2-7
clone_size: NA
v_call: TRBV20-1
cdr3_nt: TGCAGTGCTATACGGACAGGCTCCTACAATGAGCAGTACTTC
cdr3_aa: CSAIRTGSYNEQYF

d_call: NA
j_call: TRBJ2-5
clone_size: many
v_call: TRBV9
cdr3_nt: TGTGCCAGCAGCGACCGAGAAAAGGGGCAGGGAGAGACCCAGTACTTC
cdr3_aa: CASSDREKGQGETQYF

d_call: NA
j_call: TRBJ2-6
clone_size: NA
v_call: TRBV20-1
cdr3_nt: TGCAGTGCTAGAGGACCCGGGACCAACGTCCTGACTTTC
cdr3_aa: CSARGPGTNVLTF

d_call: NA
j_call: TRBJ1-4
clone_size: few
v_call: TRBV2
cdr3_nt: TGTGCCAGCTCACCACCCCGGGGGTCTAATGAAAAACTGTTTTTT
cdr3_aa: CASSPPRGSNEKLFF

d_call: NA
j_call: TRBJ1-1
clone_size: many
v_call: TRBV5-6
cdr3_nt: TGTGCCAGCAGCTCGGGGACGGCAAACACTGAAGCTTTCTTT
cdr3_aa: CASSSGTANTEAFF

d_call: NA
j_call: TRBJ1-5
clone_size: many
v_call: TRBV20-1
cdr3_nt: TGCAGTGCCCGCAGGGATCAGCCCCAGCATTTT
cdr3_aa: CSARRDQPQHF

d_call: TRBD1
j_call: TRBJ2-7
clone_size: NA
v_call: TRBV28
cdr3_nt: TGTGCCAGCAGTTTTAGGACAGGGCCATCCGAGCAGTACTTC
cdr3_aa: CASSFRTGPSEQYF

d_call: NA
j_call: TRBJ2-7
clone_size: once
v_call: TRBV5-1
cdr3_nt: TGCGCCAGCAGCTTGATCCTAGCGAACGAGCAGTACTTC
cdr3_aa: CASSLILANEQYF

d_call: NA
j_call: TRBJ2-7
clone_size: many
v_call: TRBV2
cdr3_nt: TGTGCCAGCAGCGATAGGGGCTACGAGCAGTACTTC
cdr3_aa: CASSDRGYEQYF

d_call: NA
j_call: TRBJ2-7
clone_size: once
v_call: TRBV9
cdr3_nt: TGTGCCAGCAGCGCCTCCCCGAATGAGCAGTACTTC
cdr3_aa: CASSASPNEQYF

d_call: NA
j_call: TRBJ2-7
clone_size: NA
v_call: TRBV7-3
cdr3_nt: TGTGCCAGCAGCTTACTAGCCACCTACGAGCAGTACTTC
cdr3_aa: CASSLLATYEQYF

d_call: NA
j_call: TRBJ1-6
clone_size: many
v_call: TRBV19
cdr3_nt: TGTGCCAGTAGTACCTCACCTCGGGCACCCCTCCACTTT
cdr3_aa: CASSTSPRAPLHF

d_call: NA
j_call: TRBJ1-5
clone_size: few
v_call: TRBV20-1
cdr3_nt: TGCAGTGCTAGCGTCGGGTCAGTTACTCGCAATCAGCCCCAGCATTTT
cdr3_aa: CSASVGSVTRNQPQHF

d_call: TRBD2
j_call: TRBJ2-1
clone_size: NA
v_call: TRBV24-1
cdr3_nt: TGTGCCACCAGTGTCAGCCCCCCTAGCGGGGGAGGTGAGCAGTTCTTC
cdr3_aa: CATSVSPPSGGGEQFF